Listed below are T cell receptor beta chains from one sample, sequenced in a study of early T cells in non-severe SARS-CoV-2 infection. TCRdb re-called the 5' RACE reads through MiXCR, storing one row per CDR3 protein. The sample gives 65,000 to 90,000 distinct CDR3 sequences, around 12% of which show up once; more than 4.5% is in the top ten. The sequenced sample consisted of whole blood. The receptors originated from an adult who was a healthcare worker with PCR-confirmed SARS-CoV-2 infection or an uninfected control (not recorded which). The CDR3 runs from the conserved cysteine through the conserved F or W. Fields, in order: D gene, J gene, V gene, clone size, CDR3 DNA, CDR3 protein. A D gene is named only where the DNA matches it firmly. Some rows mark clone size as missing; the rest say once, few, many or name a class of expanded clone.

d_gene: .
j_gene: TRBJ2-7
v_gene: TRBV7-9
abundance: .
CDR3nt: TGTGCCAGCAGCCAAAGGGGAGGCTACGAGCAGTACTTC
CDR3aa: CASSQRGGYEQYF

d_gene: .
j_gene: TRBJ2-5
v_gene: TRBV5-1
abundance: few
CDR3nt: TGCGCCAGCAGCTTACAGGGTTTGCAAGAGACCCAGTACTTC
CDR3aa: CASSLQGLQETQYF

d_gene: TRBD2
j_gene: TRBJ2-1
v_gene: TRBV7-9
abundance: many
CDR3nt: TGTGCCAGCAGCGAACCCCTGGGACTAGCGGCTTACAATGAGCAGTTCTTC
CDR3aa: CASSEPLGLAAYNEQFF

d_gene: .
j_gene: TRBJ1-5
v_gene: TRBV27
abundance: .
CDR3nt: TGTGCCAGCAGAACAGCAACAGGGAGTGTCAATCAGCCCCAGCATTTT
CDR3aa: CASRTATGSVNQPQHF

d_gene: .
j_gene: TRBJ2-5
v_gene: TRBV3-1
abundance: .
CDR3nt: TGTGCCAGCAGCCAGGAGACCCTTAAGGCCCAGTACTTC
CDR3aa: CASSQETLKAQYF

d_gene: .
j_gene: TRBJ1-6
v_gene: TRBV6-1
abundance: .
CDR3nt: TGTGCCAGCAGGGGGGAGTTCAATAATTCACCCCTCCACTTT
CDR3aa: CASRGEFNNSPLHF

d_gene: TRBD2
j_gene: TRBJ2-1
v_gene: TRBV27
abundance: .
CDR3nt: TGTGCCAGCAGTCCCTGGGTAGCGGGGCCCCCCTACAATGAGCAGTTCTTC
CDR3aa: CASSPWVAGPPYNEQFF

d_gene: TRBD1
j_gene: TRBJ2-5
v_gene: TRBV29-1
abundance: .
CDR3nt: TGCAGCGTTGGGGACAGGAAAGAGACCCAGTACTTC
CDR3aa: CSVGDRKETQYF

d_gene: .
j_gene: TRBJ2-3
v_gene: TRBV29-1
abundance: many
CDR3nt: TGCAGCGTTGAAGGGCCAACTAGCACAGATACGCAGTATTTT
CDR3aa: CSVEGPTSTDTQYF

d_gene: TRBD2
j_gene: TRBJ2-7
v_gene: TRBV7-6
abundance: few
CDR3nt: TGTGCCAGCAGCTTATCCCCAGCGGGAGACTACGAGCAGTACTTC
CDR3aa: CASSLSPAGDYEQYF

d_gene: .
j_gene: TRBJ2-6
v_gene: TRBV12-3/TRBV12-4
abundance: many
CDR3nt: TGTGCCAGCAGTTTTATTCGATCATCTGGGGCCAACGTCCTGACTTTC
CDR3aa: CASSFIRSSGANVLTF

d_gene: TRBD2
j_gene: TRBJ2-5
v_gene: TRBV28
abundance: .
CDR3nt: TGTGCCGCCCAAGCCCCGAGCGGGGTAGTAGAGACCCAGTACTTC
CDR3aa: CAAQAPSGVVETQYF

d_gene: .
j_gene: TRBJ1-5
v_gene: TRBV27
abundance: .
CDR3nt: TGTGCCAGCAGTTCGTGGCTCAATCAGCCCCAGCATTTT
CDR3aa: CASSSWLNQPQHF

d_gene: TRBD2
j_gene: TRBJ2-1
v_gene: TRBV29-1
abundance: few
CDR3nt: TGCAGCGTCCTCGCTAGCGGGAGTTTCTATGAGCAGTTCTTC
CDR3aa: CSVLASGSFYEQFF

d_gene: .
j_gene: TRBJ2-3
v_gene: TRBV11-2
abundance: few
CDR3nt: TGTGCCAGTTCACCCGGGTTGACAGATACGCAGTATTTT
CDR3aa: CASSPGLTDTQYF

d_gene: .
j_gene: TRBJ1-1
v_gene: TRBV18
abundance: many
CDR3nt: TGTGCCAGCTCACCGGGACTGGGGAACACTGAAGCTTTCTTT
CDR3aa: CASSPGLGNTEAFF

d_gene: .
j_gene: TRBJ2-5
v_gene: TRBV11-2
abundance: few
CDR3nt: TGTGCCAGCAGCTACGGGGGGCAGGCAGGAGAGACCCAGTACTTC
CDR3aa: CASSYGGQAGETQYF

d_gene: .
j_gene: TRBJ2-1
v_gene: TRBV7-9
abundance: many
CDR3nt: TGTGCCAGCAGACACACGGTGGACTACAATGAGCAGTTCTTC
CDR3aa: CASRHTVDYNEQFF

d_gene: TRBD2
j_gene: TRBJ2-5
v_gene: TRBV20-1
abundance: few
CDR3nt: TGCAGTGCTAGAGAGGGCGGGAGGAATCAAGAGACCCAGTACTTC
CDR3aa: CSAREGGRNQETQYF

d_gene: .
j_gene: TRBJ2-1
v_gene: TRBV2
abundance: once
CDR3nt: TGTGCCAGGAGACAGCACAATGAGCAGTTCTTC
CDR3aa: CARRQHNEQFF

d_gene: TRBD1
j_gene: TRBJ1-1
v_gene: TRBV4-2
abundance: .
CDR3nt: TGTGCCAGCAGCCAACTCGCCGGGACAGGGGCTGAAGCTTTCTTT
CDR3aa: CASSQLAGTGAEAFF

d_gene: TRBD1
j_gene: TRBJ2-7
v_gene: TRBV19
abundance: .
CDR3nt: TGTGCCAGTAGTTTTCGGACAGGTCCCTACGAGCAGTACTTC
CDR3aa: CASSFRTGPYEQYF

d_gene: .
j_gene: TRBJ1-1
v_gene: TRBV4-2
abundance: few
CDR3nt: TGTGCCAGCAGCCCGAACCAGGGTTTGGCTTTCTTT
CDR3aa: CASSPNQGLAFF

d_gene: .
j_gene: TRBJ1-2
v_gene: TRBV12-3/TRBV12-4
abundance: .
CDR3nt: TGTGCCAGCACCCCGCAGGGAAAAAAGAGGGGGAACTCCTACACCTTC
CDR3aa: CASTPQGKKRGNSYTF

d_gene: TRBD1
j_gene: TRBJ2-7
v_gene: TRBV4-1
abundance: many
CDR3nt: TGCGCCAGCAGCCAAGGGGACAGTATAACCTACGAGCAGTACTTC
CDR3aa: CASSQGDSITYEQYF

d_gene: .
j_gene: TRBJ1-6
v_gene: TRBV18
abundance: .
CDR3nt: TGTGCCAGCTCACCCCTCGGGGCGCCCTTTAATTCACCCCTCCACTTT
CDR3aa: CASSPLGAPFNSPLHF

d_gene: .
j_gene: TRBJ1-3
v_gene: TRBV29-1
abundance: .
CDR3nt: TGCAGCGCCCCGGCAGGGACAGGAAACACCATATATTTT
CDR3aa: CSAPAGTGNTIYF

d_gene: .
j_gene: TRBJ2-1
v_gene: TRBV7-3
abundance: many
CDR3nt: TGTGCCAGCAGCTTAGGAGGGTATAGCGGTAATGAGCAGTTCTTC
CDR3aa: CASSLGGYSGNEQFF

d_gene: TRBD2
j_gene: TRBJ2-3
v_gene: TRBV11-2
abundance: many
CDR3nt: TGTGCCAGCAGCTCCACTAGCGGGGCCCGCACAGATACGCAGTATTTT
CDR3aa: CASSSTSGARTDTQYF

d_gene: .
j_gene: TRBJ2-1
v_gene: TRBV20-1
abundance: .
CDR3nt: TGCAGTGCTAGAACTATAAGCGGAACGAACAATGAGCAGTTCTTC
CDR3aa: CSARTISGTNNEQFF

d_gene: TRBD1
j_gene: TRBJ1-5
v_gene: TRBV19
abundance: few
CDR3nt: TGTGCCAGTAGTATATTCGGGGGACAGGGGGCAGGTCAGCCCCAGCATTTT
CDR3aa: CASSIFGGQGAGQPQHF

d_gene: TRBD2
j_gene: TRBJ2-7
v_gene: TRBV6-5
abundance: few
CDR3nt: TGTGCCAGCAGTTACGCGGGAGGGGGCTCCTACGAGCAGTACTTC
CDR3aa: CASSYAGGGSYEQYF

d_gene: .
j_gene: TRBJ2-3
v_gene: TRBV15
abundance: .
CDR3nt: TGTGCCACCAGCTATTCGGGTATTACGGGGGATACGCAGTATTTT
CDR3aa: CATSYSGITGDTQYF

d_gene: .
j_gene: TRBJ2-1
v_gene: TRBV5-6
abundance: .
CDR3nt: TGTGCCAGCAGCTTGGCGGGACTTCGAGACAATGAGCAGTTCTTC
CDR3aa: CASSLAGLRDNEQFF

d_gene: .
j_gene: TRBJ2-7
v_gene: TRBV5-1
abundance: many
CDR3nt: TGCGCCAGCAGCCAGGACAAATCCACCTACGAGCAGTACTTC
CDR3aa: CASSQDKSTYEQYF

d_gene: .
j_gene: TRBJ2-1
v_gene: TRBV4-1
abundance: many
CDR3nt: TGCGCCAGCAGCCAAGTTCCAGCCGTGGGCAATGAGCAGTTCTTC
CDR3aa: CASSQVPAVGNEQFF

d_gene: TRBD2
j_gene: TRBJ2-1
v_gene: TRBV5-1
abundance: many
CDR3nt: TGCGCCAGCAGCTTCGCGGGAGGTACCTACAATGAGCAGTTCTTC
CDR3aa: CASSFAGGTYNEQFF

d_gene: TRBD2
j_gene: TRBJ2-6
v_gene: TRBV5-1
abundance: few
CDR3nt: TGCGCCAGCAGCTTACTAGCGGGAGGACGTAATAGGGCTGGGGCCAACGTCCTGACTTTC
CDR3aa: CASSLLAGGRNRAGANVLTF

d_gene: .
j_gene: TRBJ2-5
v_gene: TRBV27
abundance: few
CDR3nt: TGTGCCAGCAGCCTGAAAGCGGGAGAGACCCAGTACTTC
CDR3aa: CASSLKAGETQYF

d_gene: TRBD2
j_gene: TRBJ2-4
v_gene: TRBV18
abundance: many
CDR3nt: TGTGCCAGCTCACCACGCTTGCGGGGGGGCTCCAGCAAAAACATTCAGTACTTC
CDR3aa: CASSPRLRGGSSKNIQYF

d_gene: .
j_gene: TRBJ2-7
v_gene: TRBV6-1
abundance: many
CDR3nt: TGTGCCACAACGGGTAGGACACCCTCCTACGAGCAGTACTTC
CDR3aa: CATTGRTPSYEQYF

d_gene: .
j_gene: TRBJ2-2
v_gene: TRBV20-1
abundance: few
CDR3nt: TGCAGTGCACCGAAAGGCGGGGCCAACACCGGGGAGCTGTTTTTT
CDR3aa: CSAPKGGANTGELFF